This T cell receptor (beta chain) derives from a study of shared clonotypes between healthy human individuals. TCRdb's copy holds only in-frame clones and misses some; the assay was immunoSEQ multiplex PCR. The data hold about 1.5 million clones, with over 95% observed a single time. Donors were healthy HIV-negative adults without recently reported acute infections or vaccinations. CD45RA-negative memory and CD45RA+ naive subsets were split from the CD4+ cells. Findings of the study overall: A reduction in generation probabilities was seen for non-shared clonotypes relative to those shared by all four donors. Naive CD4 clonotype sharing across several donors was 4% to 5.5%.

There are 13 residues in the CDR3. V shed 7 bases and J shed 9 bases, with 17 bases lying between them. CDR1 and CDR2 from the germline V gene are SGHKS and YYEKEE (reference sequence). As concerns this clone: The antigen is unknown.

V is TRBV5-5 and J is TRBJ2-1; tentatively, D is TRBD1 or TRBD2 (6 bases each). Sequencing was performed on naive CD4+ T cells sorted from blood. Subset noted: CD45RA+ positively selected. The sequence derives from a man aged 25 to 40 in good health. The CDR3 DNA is TGTGCCAGCGGGTTGGGGGGCGCGGGTGAGCAGTTCTTC. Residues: CASGLGGAGEQFF. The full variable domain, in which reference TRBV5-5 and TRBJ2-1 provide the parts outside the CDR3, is DAGVTQSPTHLIKTRGQQVTLRCSPISGHKSVSWYQQVLGQGPQFIFQYYEKEERGRGNFPDRFSARQFPNYSSELNVNALLLGDSALYLCASGLGGAGEQFFGPGTRLTVL.